This T cell receptor beta chain was identified in a study of shared clonotypes between healthy human individuals. The method was immunoSEQ multiplex PCR; TCRdb's version includes in-frame clones alone and lacks a portion of them. The table includes some 900,000 clones, 76% detected once. Donors had no recently reported acute infections or vaccinations and were HIV-negative. This clone was seen only once. The antigen remains undetermined. Whole-study results and caveats: In general, naive subsets displayed greater estimated richness than memory subsets did. Shared clonotypes: 4.5% to 5% naive CD4, around 3.5% naive CD8, over 2% memory CD4, 0.4% memory CD8.

This CDR3 has 15 amino acids. Germline values: CDR1 SEHNR, CDR2 FQNEAQ (reference sequence). Trimming at V came to 4 bases and at J to 2 bases, leaving 7 bases not matched to a gene. This clonotype was sampled from a man younger than 35 in good health. The rearrangement uses TRBV7-9 and TRBJ2-7, with 8 bases that match TRBD2. Sequencing used memory CD4+ T cells sorted from blood. Sample subset: CD45RA-negative fraction. The DNA of the CDR3 is TGTGCCAGCAGCTACGTACTAGCGGCAACCTACGAGCAGTACTTC. Amino acid sequence: CASSYVLAATYEQYF. Using reference TRBV7-9 and TRBJ2-7 for the parts outside the CDR3, the full variable domain is DTGVSQNPRHKITKRGQNVTFRCDPISEHNRLYWYRQTLGQGPEFLTYFQNEAQLEKSRLLSDRFSAERPKGSFSTLEIQRTEQGDSAMYLCASSYVLAATYEQYFGPGTRLTVT.